The rows below give T cell receptor beta chains drawn from one sample of a study of response to subunit inactivated influenza vaccine. TCRdb fed the RT-PCR reads into MiXCR, producing one record per CDR3 protein. The sample contains about 480,000 distinct CDR3 sequences, approximately 11% of which appear only once. Here the sequenced sample was PBMCs from blood, taken 35 to 45 days after vaccination. Receptors originate from a man between 50 and 59 years old who received an inactivated influenza vaccine. Both conserved end residues are trimmed from each CDR3. Each record gives: V gene, D gene, J gene, CDR3 protein. D genes are given only for firm matches.

TRBV7-2	-	TRBJ1-2	ASSITRDQTGGYT
TRBV10-3	TRBD1	TRBJ1-2	AISDGDRGDGYT
TRBV20-1	-	TRBJ2-1	SARATTGPYNEQF
TRBV12-3/TRBV12-4	-	TRBJ2-7	ASSFGTYEQY
TRBV29-1	-	TRBJ1-4	SVGGRQEKLF
TRBV6-9	-	TRBJ1-4	ASSSGFATNEKLF
TRBV20-1	-	TRBJ2-7	SGMLGGYSYEQY
TRBV7-9	TRBD1	TRBJ1-4	ASSTRTGVEKLF
TRBV29-1	-	TRBJ2-1	SVGPGLNEQF
TRBV9	TRBD2	TRBJ2-2	ASSVTAGGPRAGELF
TRBV20-1	TRBD1	TRBJ1-6	SARDGQGSPLH
TRBV7-2	-	TRBJ2-7	ASSIGWSSSYEQY
TRBV27	TRBD1	TRBJ2-4	ASRPGTGFLGNIQY
TRBV7-9	-	TRBJ2-5	ASSLAGPGRETQY
TRBV4-3	TRBD1	TRBJ1-4	ASSRTTGVSEKLF
TRBV5-5	-	TRBJ2-3	ASSLLGVIGGPDTQY
TRBV21-1	-	TRBJ2-1	ASSNRAPSYNEQF
TRBV28	-	TRBJ2-5	ASSSMLPLANQETQY
TRBV20-1	-	TRBJ2-1	SARDMRSSYNEQF
TRBV12-3/TRBV12-4	TRBD2	TRBJ2-3	ASSPAGGLMNTQY
TRBV6-5	-	TRBJ1-1	ATSWGNTEAF
TRBV6-2/TRBV6-3	-	TRBJ1-2	ASSGTVFYGYT
TRBV7-9	TRBD2	TRBJ2-1	ASSLQREAPYNEQF
TRBV3-1	-	TRBJ1-6	ASSRKPSDSPLL
TRBV10-3	TRBD1	TRBJ2-7	AISGDRDRSYEQY
TRBV7-2	-	TRBJ2-7	ASSFGIGDYEQY
TRBV5-1	TRBD1	TRBJ2-3	ASSRGTGDTDTQY
TRBV4-2	-	TRBJ2-5	ASSPTPGPLQETQY
TRBV5-1	-	TRBJ1-2	ASSHGVTTSNYGYT
TRBV6-5	TRBD1	TRBJ1-2	ASSYSPLGTGVGYT
TRBV7-2	-	TRBJ2-3	ASSLEYHNTDTQY
TRBV29-1	TRBD2	TRBJ2-4	SVEDWGGQGYIQY
TRBV28	-	TRBJ2-5	ASSFVGTDQETQY
TRBV9	TRBD1	TRBJ2-2	ASSDDRGSKTGELF
TRBV7-2	-	TRBJ2-3	ASSPWGARSTDTQY
TRBV15	TRBD1	TRBJ2-5	ATSESRGRETQY
TRBV4-3	TRBD1	TRBJ2-7	ASSQDRDTEQY
TRBV7-8	-	TRBJ1-2	ASSLGRVSNYGYT
TRBV27	-	TRBJ2-7	ASSFEQGGYEQY
TRBV13	-	TRBJ2-7	ASEDSRLDANSYEQY
TRBV12-3/TRBV12-4	-	TRBJ1-5	ASSSGTLSQPQH
TRBV4-3	TRBD1	TRBJ2-7	ASSQTGDSGLEQY
TRBV27	-	TRBJ1-1	ASSFGFLDRAEAF
TRBV6-5	-	TRBJ1-1	ASSYQIANTEAF
TRBV5-1	TRBD2	TRBJ2-3	ASSSGLAGDTQY
TRBV10-1	-	TRBJ1-5	ASSEGRNQPQH
TRBV15	-	TRBJ1-5	ATSSGSSNQPQH
TRBV7-2	TRBD2	TRBJ2-2	ASRLAGGPSGELF